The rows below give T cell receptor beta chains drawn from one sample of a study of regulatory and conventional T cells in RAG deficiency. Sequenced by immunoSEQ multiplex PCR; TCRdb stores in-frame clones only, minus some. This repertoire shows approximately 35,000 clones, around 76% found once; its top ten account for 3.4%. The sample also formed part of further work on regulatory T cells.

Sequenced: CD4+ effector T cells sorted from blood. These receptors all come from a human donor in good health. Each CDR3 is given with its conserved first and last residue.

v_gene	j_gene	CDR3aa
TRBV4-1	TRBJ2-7	CASSQRFAGGETYEQYF
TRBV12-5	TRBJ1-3	CASGLGLRFSGNTIYF
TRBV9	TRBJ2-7	CASSVGQGNEQYF
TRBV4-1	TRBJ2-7	CASSQDLSGYEQYF
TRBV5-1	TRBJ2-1	CASSIQGPNYNEQFF
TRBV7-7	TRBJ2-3	CASSFSGPPFTDTQYF
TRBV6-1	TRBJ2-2	CASSWDGADTGELFF
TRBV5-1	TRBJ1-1	CASSLNGMNTEAFF
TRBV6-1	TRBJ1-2	CASTQDRTNYGYTF
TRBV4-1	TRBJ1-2	CASSQGQGALFGYTF
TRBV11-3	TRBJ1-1	CASSLGGFTTEAFF
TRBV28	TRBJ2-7	CASGSGDSAYEQYF
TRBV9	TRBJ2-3	CASSPMGSSTDTQYF
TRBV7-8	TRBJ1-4	CASSLRENEKLFF
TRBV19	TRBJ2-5	CASSITGVLFQETQYF
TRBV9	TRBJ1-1	CASSVGVGYTEAFF
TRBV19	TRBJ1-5	CASRPYPQGGPQHF
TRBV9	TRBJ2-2	CASSVGVGSVRATGELFF
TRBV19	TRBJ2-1	CASSSGGASYNEQFF
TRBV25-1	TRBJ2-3	CASRLAGGTDTQYF
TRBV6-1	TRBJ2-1	CASSGRNRGSSYNEQFF
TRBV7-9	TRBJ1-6	CASRRKRDTNSPLHF
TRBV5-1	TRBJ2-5	CASRRVGEETQYF
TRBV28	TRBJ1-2	CASSLPGMGGYTF
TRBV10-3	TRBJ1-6	CAISEKNSPLHF
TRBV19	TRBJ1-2	CASSTGGSLSGYTF
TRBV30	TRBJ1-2	CAWSVRGGLANYGYTF
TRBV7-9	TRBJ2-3	CASSLGVLAASTDTQYF
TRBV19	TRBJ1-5	CASSTGTGGSWAQHF
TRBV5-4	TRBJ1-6	CASSLGDSPLHF
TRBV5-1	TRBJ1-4	CASSSNPVGNEKLFF
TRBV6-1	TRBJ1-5	CASSEVGRGIANQPQHF
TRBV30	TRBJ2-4	CAWSVDLQGDQYF
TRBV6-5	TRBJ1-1	CASSYSGGAYTEAFF
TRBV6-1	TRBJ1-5	CASSSTGNQPQHF
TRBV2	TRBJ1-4	CASSSKGPHGEKLFF